The 24 T cell receptor beta chains listed next were all sequenced from one sample in a study of technical replicates of blood from a few donors. Some clones are missing from TCRdb's copy, which holds only in-frame ones; the method was immunoSEQ multiplex PCR. The repertoire holds roughly 100,000 clones, with roughly 95% as singletons. Material for sequencing was T cells isolated from PBMCs. The receptors derive from a human donor in good health.

The chain uses TRBV28 and TRBJ1-2, with TRBD1 matching over 12 bases. The V segment lost 4 bases and the J segment 8 bases; nucleotides outside the gene matches: 8. The CDR3 contains 15 residues. Germline V gives CDR1 MDHEN, CDR2 SYDVKM. The CDR3, as DNA: TGTGCCAGCAGTTCGGCGGGACAGGGGGCTGTGGGCTACACCTTC. Its protein is CASSSAGQGAVGYTF.

This chain uses TRBV9 with TRBJ2-1; 13 bases agree with TRBD2. The CDR3 covers 16 residues. V shed 0 bases and J 4 bases; nucleotides not matched to a gene: 1. Germline CDR1 is SGDLS and CDR2 is YYNGEE. The CDR3 sequence: CASSVGLAGGYNEQFF. The CDR3 DNA reads TGTGCCAGCAGCGTAGGACTAGCGGGGGGTTACAATGAGCAGTTCTTC.

This clone turned up a few times. This chain uses TRBV7-6 with TRBJ2-7, with TRBD2 identical over 8 bases. Germline loops: CDR1 SGHVS, CDR2 FNYEAQ. The CDR3 has 15 amino acids. V trimming: 4 bases; J trimming: 3 bases; junction bases outside the gene matches: 8. The CDR3 loop is CASSSHSGLGYEQYF. The CDR3 nucleotides read TGTGCCAGCAGCTCACATTCGGGACTAGGCTACGAGCAGTACTTC.

The J gene is TRBJ2-5, the V gene TRBV30; D gene ambiguous. V was pared by 4 bases and J by 2 bases, with 11 bases between. Germline-derived CDR1 and CDR2 are GTSNPN and SVGIG (reference sequence). The CDR3 runs 13 residues. Here the CDR3 DNA reads TGTGCCTGGACCGTGGGCAGTCAAGAGACCCAGTACTTC. Residues: CAWTVGSQETQYF.

This clone came up once. The chain links TRBV11-1 to TRBJ1-5; 8 positions match TRBD1. CDR3 length equals 14 residues. CDR1 is SGHAT and CDR2 is FQDESV in the germline V gene (reference sequence). With V trimmed by 3 bases and J by 5 bases, 3 bases remained unmatched. The CDR3 DNA sequence: TGTGCCAGCAGCTTGGGACAGGAGGATCAGCCCCAGCATTTT. The encoded protein is CASSLGQEDQPQHF.

The J gene is TRBJ2-7, the V gene TRBV28, with D possibly matching TRBD2 (5 bases). The V gene's germline CDR1 is MDHEN and CDR2 SYDVKM. The CDR3 is 13 residues long. V was shortened by 3 bases and J by 4 bases, with 10 bases between the two germline ends. For the CDR3, the DNA is TGTGCCAGCAGTTTCCGGGGTCTTTACGAGCAGTACTTC. This translates into CASSFRGLYEQYF.

This chain connects TRBV19 to TRBJ2-7; D is unclear. Deletions cut 8 bases from V and 7 bases from J, with 12 bases between. Germline V lookup: CDR1 LNHDA, CDR2 SQIVND (reference sequence). The CDR3 is 11 residues long. The CDR3 nucleotides are TGTGCCAGTGCCGCGCGTTGGGAGCAGTACTTC. Its translation: CASAARWEQYF.

The chain links TRBV11-2 to TRBJ2-2; 9 nucleotides match TRBD1. The CDR3 is made up of 16 amino acids. Trimming took 1 base from V and 6 from J; bases not matched to a gene: 6. The germline V gene encodes CDR1 SGHAT and CDR2 FQNNGV. This chain's CDR3 is CASSLAFRDRAGELFF. The CDR3 DNA is TGTGCCAGCAGCTTAGCTTTTAGGGACAGGGCCGGGGAGCTGTTTTTT.

Written as DNA, the CDR3 is TGCGCCAGCAGCTTGGGGCCCAACTATGGCTACACCTTC. Amino acids: CASSLGPNYGYTF. V and J are TRBV5-1 and TRBJ1-2; D remains ambiguous. This CDR3 region has 13 residues. Germline CDR1 is SGHRS and CDR2 is YFSETQ. Trimming removed 0 bases at V and 2 bases at J, with 5 bases between.

V and J are TRBV30 and TRBJ2-5; 13 bases align to TRBD2. V gave up 6 bases and J gave up 6 bases; unmatched junction bases: 7. Germline CDR1 GTSNPN, CDR2 SVGIG (reference sequence). CDR3 size: 14 residues. The chain's CDR3 is CACRSGTSGKTQYF. DNA for the CDR3: TGTGCCTGTCGTTCAGGGACTAGCGGGAAGACCCAGTACTTC.

The CDR3 nucleotides are TGTGCCAGCAGCCCGAGGGGCACAGATACGCAGTATTTT. Its translation is CASSPRGTDTQYF. The chain employs TRBV9 and TRBJ2-3; possible D gene TRBD2, 5 bases. From germline, CDR1 is SGDLS and CDR2 YYNGEE. V lost 4 bases to trimming and J lost 1 base, with 7 bases between them. The CDR3 length is 13 residues.

This chain uses TRBV5-4 with TRBJ2-7; tentative D call: TRBD2 (6 bases). CDR1 and CDR2 from the germline V gene are SGHNT and YYREEE (reference sequence). CDR3 length equals 16 residues. Between the trimmed V and J ends, which lost 2 bases and 7 bases, there was a span of 22 bases. This chain's CDR3 is CASSLSGSGARGEQYF. The CDR3 nucleotides are TGTGCCAGCAGCTTATCCGGGAGTGGGGCTCGAGGGGAGCAGTACTTC.

The rearrangement joins TRBV11-2 to TRBJ2-7, with a possible D match to TRBD2 (6 bases). The germline gives CDR1 SGHAT, CDR2 FQNNGV. CDR3 length equals 14 residues. V lost 3 bases to trimming and J lost 2 bases, with 11 bases between them. The CDR3 bases are TGTGCCAGCAGCTTTGGGACTGTAGCCTACGAGCAGTACTTC. This translates into CASSFGTVAYEQYF.

The chain carries TRBV19 and TRBJ2-1; tentative D call: TRBD2 (5 bases). Germline assignment: CDR1 LNHDA and CDR2 SQIVND (reference sequence). The CDR3 consists of 18 residues. Between the trimmed V and J ends, which lost 5 bases and 4 bases, there was a span of 24 bases. In DNA, the CDR3 is TGTGCCAGTAGTCCTCTTTCGAGGGTTCAAGCCGGATACAATGAGCAGTTCTTC. The encoded protein is CASSPLSRVQAGYNEQFF.

The chain carries TRBV7-9 and TRBJ2-1; TRBD2 matches 8 bases. Germline trimming cut 6 bases from V and 9 bases from J; bases unmatched to any gene: 10. The V gene's germline CDR1 is SEHNR and CDR2 FQNEAQ (reference sequence). This CDR3 contains 14 residues. This CDR3 reads CASSSPGTSSEQFF. The CDR3 DNA reads TGTGCCAGCAGTTCACCCGGGACTAGTTCTGAGCAGTTCTTC. The whole variable domain, filled in from reference TRBV7-9 and TRBJ2-1, reads DTGVSQNPRHKITKRGQNVTFRCDPISEHNRLYWYRQTLGQGPEFLTYFQNEAQLEKSRLLSDRFSAERPKGSFSTLEIQRTEQGDSAMYLCASSSPGTSSEQFFGPGTRLTVL.

V usage is TRBV13 and J usage is TRBJ2-1; D is possibly TRBD1 (5 bases). Trimming removed 5 bases at V and 0 bases at J, with 20 bases between. Germline V gives CDR1 PRHDT, CDR2 FYEKMQ (reference sequence). The CDR3 covers 18 residues. The CDR3 DNA sequence: TGTGCCAGCAGCCCTACCTTGACAGATGGAACCTCCTACAATGAGCAGTTCTTC. Its protein product is CASSPTLTDGTSYNEQFF.

The chain uses TRBV5-1 and TRBJ2-7, with 9 bases identical to TRBD1. CDR1 and CDR2 from the germline V gene are SGHRS and YFSETQ. CDR3 length equals 14 residues. J gave up 5 bases and V 0 bases, and 3 bases lay outside the gene matches. The CDR3 DNA reads as TGCGCCAGCAGCTTGGACAGGGGGCAACACGAGCAGTACTTC. It yields the protein CASSLDRGQHEQYF. The full variable domain, with the rest looked up from reference TRBV5-1 and TRBJ2-7, is KAGVTQTPRYLIKTRGQQVTLSCSPISGHRSVSWYQQTPGQGLQFLFEYFSETQRNKGNFPGRFSGRQFSNSRSEMNVSTLELGDSALYLCASSLDRGQHEQYFGPGTRLTVT.

The chain uses TRBV27 and TRBJ2-1; tentative D call: TRBD2 (5 bases). Germline-derived CDR1 and CDR2 are MNHEY and SMNVEV (reference sequence). The CDR3 consists of 13 residues. V was pared by 6 bases and J by 5 bases, with 11 bases between. As DNA, the CDR3 is TGTGCCAGCAGGAGGGCCGGCAACAATGAGCAGTTCTTC. Translated, it gives CASRRAGNNEQFF.

The chain uses TRBV2 and TRBJ1-4; 7 positions match TRBD1. V lost 6 bases and J lost 3; bases outside the gene matches: 4. This CDR3 has 14 amino acids. Germline values: CDR1 SNHLY, CDR2 FYNNEI. The CDR3 protein is CASSDRASNEKLFF. CDR3 bases: TGTGCCAGCAGCGACAGGGCGTCTAATGAAAAACTGTTTTTT.

This chain connects TRBV28 to TRBJ2-2, with TRBD1 as a possible D gene (6 bases). Trimming removed 5 bases at V and 2 bases at J, with 15 bases between. Germline CDR1 reads MDHEN; CDR2 reads SYDVKM. The CDR3 sequence is 16 residues long. The CDR3 spells CASSLTGTLNTGELFF. The CDR3 DNA follows: TGTGCCAGCAGTCTCACCGGGACATTAAACACCGGGGAGCTGTTTTTT.

The chain recombines TRBV5-4 with TRBJ2-5; 13 bases match TRBD2. The CDR3 has 18 residues. Per the germline V gene, CDR1 is SGHNT and CDR2 is YYREEE (reference sequence). With 1 base clipped from V and 2 bases from J, the junction kept 8 bases outside the gene matches. The CDR3 reads CASSLRTSGGDPQETQYF. The CDR3 DNA sequence: TGTGCCAGCAGCTTGAGGACTAGCGGGGGAGACCCACAAGAGACCCAGTACTTC.

V and J are TRBV4-1 and TRBJ1-1; D is possibly TRBD1 (6 bases). Germline V gene lookup returns CDR1 MGHRA and CDR2 YSYEKL. The CDR3 totals 16 residues. Trimming shortened V by 5 bases and J by 0 bases, and 16 bases separated the two germline ends. The CDR3 sequence: CASSSRVQGLNTEAFF. CDR3 sequence (DNA): TGCGCCAGCAGCAGCAGAGTACAGGGATTGAACACTGAAGCTTTCTTT.

The DNA of the CDR3 is TGTGCCAGCAGTGTCAACAGGGCTTATAGCAATCAGCCCCAGCATTTT. This translates into CASSVNRAYSNQPQHF. The chain joins TRBV6-1 to TRBJ1-5; a possible D gene is TRBD1 (6 bases). CDR3 length: 16 amino acids. V shed 4 bases and J shed 0 bases, with 13 bases lying between them. The germline gives CDR1 MNHNS, CDR2 SASEGT.

The chain carries TRBV11-3 and TRBJ1-1, with D unresolved. The CDR3 is 13 residues long. Germline-derived CDR1 and CDR2 are SGHNT and YENEEA. Trimming took 7 bases from V and 1 from J, leaving 10 bases between them. This chain's CDR3 is CASTTPQNTEAFF. As DNA, the CDR3 is TGTGCCAGCACCACCCCACAGAACACTGAAGCTTTCTTT.